This T cell receptor beta chain originates from a study of technical replicates of blood from a handful of donors. CDR3 size: 14 residues. The germline V gene has CDR1 MDHEN and CDR2 SYDVKM. As to this clone: The junction departs from the called germline gene at one end, perhaps through a read error.

Using immunoSEQ multiplex PCR, the repertoire was profiled, and TCRdb retains in-frame clones only, with some absent. The data show more than 90,000 clones, with 95% seen just once and 0.25% to 0.3% held by the top ten. This receptor was identified in a human donor in good health. Material for sequencing was T cells isolated from PBMCs. This sequence joins TRBV28 and TRBJ2-2, with 10 bases aligning to TRBD2. The CDR3 loop is CASGLAGGHGELFF. The DNA for the CDR3 is TGTGCCAGCGGTTTAGCGGGAGGTCACGGGGAGCTGTTTTTT.